The 13 T cell receptor beta chains below all came from one sample that was sequenced in a study of T cells after yellow fever vaccination. TCRdb recomputed calls from the 5' RACE reads with MiXCR, one row per CDR3 protein. The profile shows some 110,000 distinct CDR3 sequences, roughly 8.9% of them singletons. The input for sequencing was CD8+ T cells sorted from PBMCs, taken 45 days after the yellow fever booster vaccination. The origin of the receptors is a man aged 25 to 40 who received the YFV17D yellow fever vaccine.

This clonotype occurred many times. The rearrangement joins TRBV14 to TRBJ2-1, with D hard to call. CDR1 and CDR2 (germline): SGHDN, FVKESK. This CDR3 is 15 amino acids long. V dropped 1 base and J dropped 8 bases, with 15 bases sitting between them. CDR3 sequence: CASSQGKGTPHEQFF. CDR3 nucleotide sequence: TGTGCCAGCAGCCAAGGTAAAGGAACGCCCCATGAGCAGTTCTTC.

This clonotype was observed a handful of times. The chain uses TRBV7-2 and TRBJ2-1; D might be TRBD1 or TRBD2, each matching 5 bases. V was clipped by 6 bases and J by 5 bases, with 17 bases between them. Germline lookup yields CDR1 SGHTA and CDR2 FQGNSA. The CDR3 is made up of 15 amino acids. CDR3 sequence reads: CASRRPGTPNNEQFF. Here the CDR3 DNA reads TGTGCCAGCAGGCGACCCGGGACCCCGAACAATGAGCAGTTCTTC.

This clonotype was observed many times. J is TRBJ2-7 and V is TRBV10-3, with a tentative D call TRBD1 (5 bases). Trimming took 2 bases from V and 3 from J, leaving 20 bases between them. This CDR3 comprises 17 residues. Germline V gives CDR1 ENHRY, CDR2 SYGVKD. The CDR3: CAISERKADSLRYEQYF. CDR3 nucleotides: TGTGCCATCAGTGAGCGGAAGGCTGACAGTTTACGCTACGAGCAGTACTTC.

This clonotype came up many times. In DNA form, the CDR3 reads TGTGCCAGCAGCACCCGACAGGGGACCCACGAGCAGTACTTC. Translating it yields CASSTRQGTHEQYF. The chain joins TRBV7-9 to TRBJ2-7; 8 bases match TRBD1. J was trimmed by 5 bases and V by 5 bases; bases with no gene match: 8. This CDR3 region has 14 residues. Germline assignment: CDR1 SEHNR and CDR2 FQNEAQ (reference sequence).

This clonotype appeared many times. J is TRBJ2-1 and V is TRBV4-2; TRBD2 matches 7 bases. This CDR3 has 17 amino acids. V shed 0 bases, J shed 3 bases, and the junction held 8 bases outside the gene matches. Germline CDR1 is LGHNA and CDR2 is YNFKEQ. The CDR3 loop reads CASSQDPGLADYNEQFF. The DNA of the CDR3 is TGTGCCAGCAGCCAAGATCCGGGCCTAGCGGACTACAATGAGCAGTTCTTC.

On this clonotype itself: A much larger clonotype is one base distant, so this may be a read error. The rearrangement joins TRBV7-6 to TRBJ2-7; 7 nucleotides match TRBD2. The germline V gene encodes CDR1 SGHVS and CDR2 FNYEAQ. This CDR3 comprises 18 residues. With V trimmed by 1 base and J by 4 bases, 16 bases remained unmatched. CDR3 DNA sequence: TGTGCCAGCAGCTTAGGAGCAGCGGGATATGGCGGAGGATACGAGCAGTACTTC. It specifies CASSLGAAGYGGGYEQYF.

This clonotype was detected a few times. The chain couples TRBV2 to TRBJ2-7; 13 nucleotides match TRBD2. Germline values: CDR1 SNHLY, CDR2 FYNNEI. The CDR3 runs 16 residues. J was trimmed by 3 bases and V by 3 bases; bases with no gene match: 5. The CDR3 spells CASSESTSGGDYEQYF. The CDR3 nucleotides are TGTGCCAGCAGTGAGTCCACTAGCGGGGGGGACTACGAGCAGTACTTC.

This clonotype came up a few times. The rearrangement joins TRBV20-1 to TRBJ2-1; TRBD2 matches at 13 bases. The J segment lost 2 bases and the V segment lost 5 bases, leaving 18 bases of the junction unmatched. This CDR3 has 20 amino acids. The germline CDR1 and CDR2 sequences are DFQATT and SNEGSKA (reference sequence). This chain's CDR3 is CSAEPPWTSGSEIAYNEQFF. CDR3 DNA sequence: TGCAGTGCTGAGCCGCCATGGACTAGCGGGAGCGAGATTGCCTACAATGAGCAGTTCTTC.

This clonotype was seen many times. The chain carries TRBV9 and TRBJ2-5; D uncertain. V gave up 0 bases and J gave up 4 bases, with 4 bases separating them. This CDR3 is built from 12 residues. CDR1 and CDR2 from the germline V gene are SGDLS and YYNGEE. This CDR3 reads CASSVEGETQYF. The CDR3 coding sequence is TGTGCCAGCAGCGTAGAGGGAGAGACCCAGTACTTC.

With respect to this clonotype: Being one base from a much bigger clone, this may be a read error. In this CDR3 the conserved last residue, phenylalanine or tryptophan, is missing, so a read error is likely. The rearrangement joins TRBV27 to TRBJ2-7; D is tentatively TRBD1 or TRBD2 (6 bases each). CDR1 MNHEY and CDR2 SMNVEV come from the germline V gene (reference sequence). The V gene lost 4 bases and the J gene lost 0 bases, with 13 bases spanning the gap. The CDR3 consists of 15 residues. CDR3 sequence reads: CASSYSGQSSYEQYS. CDR3 nucleotides: TGTGCCAGCAGTTATAGCGGACAGAGCTCCTACGAGCAGTACTCC.

Ten or more counts support this clonotype. The chain employs TRBV4-3 and TRBJ1-2; D is ambiguous. The germline CDR1 and CDR2 sequences are LGHNA and YSLEER. Trimming took 8 bases from V and 5 from J, leaving 24 bases between them. The CDR3 runs 16 residues. The CDR3 here is CASANLINGVLYGYTF. CDR3 nucleotides: TGCGCCAGCGCGAACCTTATCAATGGGGTTCTTTATGGCTACACCTTC.

The sample holds a few counts of this clonotype. The V gene is TRBV20-1, the J gene TRBJ1-1, with a possible D match to TRBD1 (6 bases). V was cut by 0 bases and J by 14 bases, with 19 bases left in between. In germline, CDR1 is DFQATT, CDR2 SNEGSKA (reference sequence). This CDR3 contains 13 residues. The CDR3 region has the DNA TGCAGTGCTAGAGAAGAACTAGGGGCAGGGGCATTCTTT. Translated, it gives CSAREELGAGAFF.

The V gene is TRBV4-3, the J gene TRBJ2-5, with 12 bases lining up with TRBD2. The CDR3 is 17 amino acids. Germline loops: CDR1 LGHNA, CDR2 YSLEER. Trimming at V came to 0 bases and at J to 5 bases, leaving 7 bases not matched to a gene. The CDR3, as DNA: TGCGCCAGCAGCCAAGATATACTAGCGGGAGGATACGAGACCCAGTACTTC. It codes for CASSQDILAGGYETQYF.